Listed below are T cell receptor beta chains from one sample, sequenced in a study of T-cell reconstitution after alpha-beta-depleted transplantation in children. TCRdb recomputed calls from the PCR reads with MiXCR, one row per CDR3 protein. The data show roughly 82,000 distinct CDR3 sequences, roughly 13% seen once. This material consisted of PBMCs, mostly from graft donor cells, taken 180 days after TCRalphabeta/CD19-depleted stem cell transplant. The receptors shown here come from a male patient aged 2-15 years who had a stem cell transplant for acute lymphoblastic leukemia, so the T cells may come from the graft donor. CDR3s include the opening cysteine and the closing phenylalanine or tryptophan. A D gene is named only where the DNA matches it firmly. Where a row states a size, it is once, few, many or the class of an expanded clone; other rows omit it.

j_call | v_call | d_call | clone_size | cdr3_aa | cdr3_nt
TRBJ2-1 | TRBV20-1 | TRBD2 | few | CSARMAGARDEQFF | TGCAGTGCTAGAATGGCGGGAGCGCGCGATGAGCAGTTCTTC
TRBJ2-3 | TRBV20-1 | TRBD2 | . | CSARDREREWEYLNTQYF | TGCAGTGCTAGAGACCGCGAGCGGGAGTGGGAGTATCTTAATACGCAGTATTTT
TRBJ1-1 | TRBV28 | . | medium-sized | CASSLRPAYTEAFF | TGTGCCAGCAGTTTACGACCTGCATACACTGAAGCTTTCTTT
TRBJ1-1 | TRBV4-3 | . | few | CASSQVVGTINTEAFF | TGCGCCAGCAGCCAAGTAGTCGGGACAATAAACACTGAAGCTTTCTTT
TRBJ1-4 | TRBV20-1 | TRBD1 | few | CSASRQGGEKLFF | TGCAGTGCTTCCCGACAGGGAGGGGAAAAACTGTTTTTT
TRBJ2-1 | TRBV7-2 | TRBD2 | . | CASRIAGGPYNEQFF | TGTGCCAGCAGGATAGCGGGGGGGCCCTACAATGAGCAGTTCTTC
TRBJ1-2 | TRBV12-3/TRBV12-4 | . | many | CASSPDSYGYTF | TGTGCCAGCAGCCCCGACAGCTATGGCTACACCTTC
TRBJ2-7 | TRBV27 | TRBD1 | . | CASSLTGNLNEQYF | TGTGCCAGCAGTCTGACAGGGAATTTGAACGAGCAGTACTTC
TRBJ2-2 | TRBV7-8 | . | . | CASSLETTGELFF | TGTGCCAGCAGCTTAGAGACTACCGGGGAGCTGTTTTTT
TRBJ2-7 | TRBV20-1 | TRBD2 | . | CSAAKIAGLLEQYF | TGCAGTGCAGCTAAAATAGCGGGACTGCTCGAGCAGTACTTC
TRBJ2-7 | TRBV7-2 | . | . | CASSGAGADYEQYF | TGTGCCAGCAGCGGAGCTGGGGCTGACTACGAGCAGTACTTC
TRBJ2-7 | TRBV5-8 | . | few | CASRKRVPYEQYF | TGTGCCAGCAGGAAGAGGGTGCCCTACGAGCAGTACTTC
TRBJ2-5 | TRBV4-2 | TRBD1 | . | CASSPRHGTEETQYF | TGTGCCAGCAGCCCTCGGCACGGGACAGAAGAGACCCAGTACTTC
TRBJ1-2 | TRBV6-2/TRBV6-3 | . | few | CASSPGSSNYGYTF | TGTGCCAGCAGTCCGGGATCTTCTAACTATGGCTACACCTTC
TRBJ1-5 | TRBV5-6 | . | few | CASSFGQHNQPQHF | TGTGCCAGCAGCTTTGGACAGCACAATCAGCCCCAGCATTTT
TRBJ2-7 | TRBV28 | . | few | CASSLWGQVSYEQYF | TGTGCCAGCAGTTTATGGGGTCAGGTCTCCTACGAGCAGTACTTC
TRBJ2-7 | TRBV7-8 | . | many | CASSLSRGIRYEQYF | TGTGCCAGCAGCTTAAGCCGAGGGATTAGGTACGAGCAGTACTTC
TRBJ2-7 | TRBV4-2 | TRBD2 | . | CASTTTRGRDPIAGVYEQYF | TGTGCCAGCACCACCACCCGGGGCAGGGACCCTATAGCGGGAGTTTACGAGCAGTACTTC
TRBJ1-1 | TRBV6-2/TRBV6-3 | TRBD1 | . | CASSRTGRTGEAFF | TGTGCCAGCAGTCGGACAGGCCGAACAGGTGAAGCTTTCTTT